The TCR beta chain under discussion was sequenced for a study of blood T cells in healthy people across ages. Study results and caveats: Aged donors had fewer naive CD4+ cells and lower diversity than long-lived donors. Roughly linear declines in TCR beta diversity per million T cells occurred with age.

Combining a sample-barcoded 5' primer with a J-beta primer mix, a second PCR ran for roughly 7 to 12 cycles. TCRdb redid the calling of the 5' RACE reads with MiXCR, one entry per CDR3 protein. This sample has 1.5 million or so distinct CDR3 sequences, with 42% found just once. Note on this clonotype: Its antigen is undetermined.

Total RNA, at least 5 micrograms per sample, came from PBMCs. This receptor was identified in a woman younger than 35 in good health. The sample comprised blood.

CDR3: CASSWAYGYTF. The CDR3 DNA reads TGTGCCAGCAGCTGGGCCTATGGCTACACCTTC. The V gene is TRBV5-6, the J gene TRBJ1-2; D unclear. V lost 3 bases and J lost 4, with 4 bases in between. The germline V gene has CDR1 SGHDT and CDR2 YYEEEE. The CDR3 runs to 11 residues. Supplemented by reference TRBV5-6 and TRBJ1-2, the full variable domain reads DAGVTQSPTHLIKTRGQQVTLRCSPKSGHDTVSWYQQALGQGPQFIFQYYEEEERQRGNFPDRFSGHQFPNYSSELNVNALLLGDSALYLCASSWAYGYTFGSGTRLTVV.